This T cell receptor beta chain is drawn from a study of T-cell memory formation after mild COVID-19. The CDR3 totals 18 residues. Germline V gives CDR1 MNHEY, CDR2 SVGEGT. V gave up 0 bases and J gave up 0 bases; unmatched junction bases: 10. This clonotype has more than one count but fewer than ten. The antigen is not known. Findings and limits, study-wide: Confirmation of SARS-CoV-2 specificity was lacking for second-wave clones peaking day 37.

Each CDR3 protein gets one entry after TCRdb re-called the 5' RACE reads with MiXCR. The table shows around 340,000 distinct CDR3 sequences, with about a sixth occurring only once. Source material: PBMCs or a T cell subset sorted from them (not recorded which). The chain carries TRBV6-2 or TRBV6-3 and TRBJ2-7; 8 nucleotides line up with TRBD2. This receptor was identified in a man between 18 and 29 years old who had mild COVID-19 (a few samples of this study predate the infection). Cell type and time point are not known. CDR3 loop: CASSYSSPTSGISYEQYV. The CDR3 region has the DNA TGTGCCAGCAGTTACTCCTCACCAACTAGCGGTATCTCCTACGAGCAGTACGTC.